This T cell receptor beta chain derives from a study of beta chain features in type 1 diabetes (dated by TCRdb to 2016 to 2018). With regard to the full study: Mean age, gender distribution, total cell number and subset yield were not different between patients and healthy donors. In the study, recently diagnosed type 1 diabetes patients and matched healthy donors were compared on the TCRB repertoires of their sorted circulating CD4+ T cell subsets. Across all samples, some 99 million sorted cells were examined, and cell number per subset correlated strongly with RNA yield. Regulatory and stem cell-like memory subsets were obtained from only 8 patients and about 8 healthy donors, while naive and central memory subsets were obtained from all 30 or so donors. The paper's findings and limits, for the study overall: At VDJ recombination sites, patients with type 1 diabetes made fewer insertions and deleted more nucleotides, a pattern implying thymic rearrangement abnormalities. Naive, central memory and regulatory TCRB repertoires appeared to be more alike among patients than among healthy donors. Type 1 diabetes patients showed a moderate but significant shortening of TCRB CDR3 length in all four CD4+ subsets. Because cDNA was sequenced instead of genomic DNA, highly expressing activated cells could be over-represented, though the groups showed no difference in activation or CD3 levels. Shorter templates might have been favored by PCR, but patient and control samples were amplified and corrected together, so both groups would have been affected equally by any skew. HLA sub-analyses involved small numbers of individuals, so any influence of HLA type on TCRB rearrangement remained unresolved.

All of the isolated RNA was reverse transcribed with the High Capacity cDNA Reverse Transcription Kit, so expressed TCRB transcripts were sequenced. Naive, central memory and regulatory T cell samples underwent deep immunoSEQ sequencing, averaging approximately 3.3 million total reads per sample. Sorted cells were lysed in RLT buffer, and RNA was extracted using DNase-treated RNeasy Micro or Mini kits according to cell number. To prevent cross-contamination, every cell subset was processed on its own, while patient and healthy donor samples were processed together. Using the immunoSEQ multiplex PCR, TCRB sequences were amplified from cDNA into 87-bp fragments spanning the CDR3 region. Sequencing of the amplicons was done on the Illumina HiSeq platform. The study's processing was this. PCR bias was corrected computationally using synthetic template baselines, and reads within Hamming distance 2 were collapsed, with unmergeable singletons discarded. Reads were aligned against IMGT to assign V, D and J genes, CDR3 length and insertions or deletions at six rearrangement sites. Within each subset, clonotype counts were normalized to the number of sorted cells before true diversity and Gini coefficients were calculated with the tcR R package. The overlap coefficient, calculated on TCRB nucleotide sequences, was used to quantify repertoire sharing. Out-of-frame TCRB sequences from naive cells were analyzed to stand in for the pre-selection repertoire. In TCRdb, the immuneACCESS table is reduced to in-frame sequences with V and J assigned. These tables do not hold every clone; where another copy was compared, an unresolved V gene accounts for under half, and the others remain unexplained. D and trimming were read from the DNA, whereas the V and J calls and clone size are those reported in that table. The sample table contains roughly 500,000 clones; only one count was recorded for over 9.5% of them. The ten largest clones represent more than 0.045% of the sample.

From each donor, a single peripheral blood sample of 90 to 150 mL on average was drawn into heparinised tubes. A BD FACSAria II and a panel including CD45RO, CCR7, CD25, CD127, CD95 and CD27 were used to sort naive, central memory, regulatory and stem cell-like memory CD4+ T cells. Every sorted population had a purity above 95%. PBMCs were isolated right away by Lymphoprep density gradient centrifugation and were stained directly, without culture. To minimize batch effects, samples were stained and sorted in pairs, one healthy donor with one patient per experiment. Comments on this clone: This receptor's antigen is unknown. Base qualities are not provided; no much larger clone lies one nucleotide away.

CDR1 and CDR2 are drawn from the germline V gene (reference sequence): GTSNPN, SVGIG. The CDR3 has 16 amino acids, counting the end cysteine and phenylalanine. The retained sequence is limited to the CDR3, 48 bases, with the frame set at the first base. The sample consisted of naive CD4+ T cells from blood. The cell subset or site label of this sample denotes: true naive CD4+ T cells. The sequence came from a woman between 18 and 29 years old in good health. The sequence links TRBV30 to TRBJ2-6, with 9 central nucleotides matching TRBD1. The CDR3 in this case is CAGDRVIRSGANVLTF. The base sequence is TGTGCAGGGGACAGGGTAATTCGCTCTGGGGCCAACGTCCTGACTTTC.